Included here is one T cell receptor (beta chain) sequence, with context. The data stem from a study of cytomegalovirus exposure and HLA in healthy donors. The CDR3 is made up of 14 amino acids. V lost 6 bases to trimming and J lost 7 bases; unmatched junction nucleotides: 10. Germline CDR1 and CDR2: SNHLY and FYNNEI. 13 Jbeta primers and 60 Vbeta primers were used for the PCR. The data were produced by immunoSEQ multiplex PCR, yet TCRdb's version contains in-frame clones alone and is incomplete. The sample shows 110,000 to 150,000 clones, around 75% of them seen only once. The sample taken for sequencing was PBMCs. The chain is built from TRBV2 and TRBJ2-7; TRBD2 matches 9 bases. This sequence was found in a female donor in good health and CMV-seronegative. The CDR3 is CASSNVAGGLEQYF. CDR3 coding DNA: TGTGCCAGCAGCAACGTTGCGGGAGGGTTGGAGCAGTACTTC.